This TCR beta chain was found in a study of shared clonotypes between healthy human individuals. Study in general: With ages of 18 to 49, the donors were two women and a few men.

Germline trimming cut 0 bases from V and 5 bases from J; bases unmatched to any gene: 7. CDR3 length: 15 amino acids. Germline V gene lookup returns CDR1 MNHEY and CDR2 SMNVEV (reference sequence). With regard to this clone: Its antigen is unidentified.

Findings and caveats of the study: The rarefaction results pointed to incomplete sorted-subset sequencing despite large depth.

Source study methods: ImmunoSEQ yielded junction-only sequences lacking quality scores, so filtering differed. The protocol was immunoSEQ multiplex PCR, while the TCRdb copy is restricted to in-frame clones and leaves out a portion. The V and J calls and the clone size are those of that table, but D and trimming were determined from the DNA. The sample lists about 2,200,000 clones, just over 90% occurring once. Naivety among CD8 cells was defined by CD45RO negativity and positive CCR7 selection, thereby excluding terminally differentiated effector memory CD45RA+ cells. The source of this sequence is a man younger than 30 in good health. Some clones in this sample may be carry-over from other donors' samples. The chain recombines TRBV27 with TRBJ2-7; 7 nucleotides match TRBD1. Input material: naive CD8+ T cells from PBMCs. Written as DNA, the CDR3 is TGTGCCAGCAGTTTATCAGGGGGCGAAACCCACGAGCAGTACTTC. It yields the protein CASSLSGGETHEQYF.